The entry below gives a single T cell receptor (beta chain) sequence along with its context. The table lists this clone with a few counts. Its antigen is currently not known. Within one base of it there is no much larger clone, and no base qualities were kept. Collaborating institutions collected whole blood in K2EDTA tubes following their own protocols. For TCRbeta analysis, collaborator samples were shipped as frozen whole blood, as isolated PBMCs, or as DNA extracted from either sample type. These data belong to a study of blood T cell repertoires in COVID-19 (TCRdb year 2020). Looking at the study overall: The collaborator samples originated in the United States, Italy and Spain and spanned the acute and convalescent phases of COVID-19. The prospective study material was composed of cDNA or gDNA derived from T cells, B-cell-depleted T cells, or PBMCs. The dataset comprised deeply sampled blood TCRbeta repertoires from subjects exposed to, actively infected with, or recovered from COVID-19. The repertoires were released in a freely available public database meant as a resource for research on the immune response to SARS-CoV-2. The samples were drawn from two sources: the first 160 participants of the ongoing ImmuneRACE study, and about 1,300 subjects contributed by 6 global collaborators. Sample metadata almost always included a de-identified subject ID, COVID-19 status, age in years and sex. Where available, HLA class I and class II types were obtained from metadata supplied by the sample provider rather than from assay-based typing. Study-level results and caveats: How much clinical and demographic metadata was included differed by source and by participant, and the metadata was provided uncurated.

TCRbeta CDR3 regions were amplified from genomic DNA by means of the immunoSEQ Assay, a bias-controlled multiplex PCR. The study's own analysis went as follows. The number of nucleated cells in each sample was estimated by amplification of reference gene primers within the assay. To quantify the absolute abundance of each unique TCRbeta CDR3 rearrangement, sequence reads were collapsed and filtered. For each sample, productive Simpson clonality was calculated as the square root of Simpson's diversity index over productive rearrangements. TCRdb retrieved this table from immuneACCESS and kept in-frame rearrangements only. Not all clones are present; in checked studies, unresolved V genes account for under half, and no reason is known for the remainder. That table is the source of V, J and clone size, and D and trimming were worked out from the DNA. The sample includes under 500,000 clones, with around nine tenths observed a single time. The ten largest clones add up to 4% to 5.5% of the sample.

The sequence derives from a woman aged 25 to 39 with acute or convalescent COVID-19. The sequenced sample was peripheral blood.

The nucleotide sequence reads as follows: TGTGCCACCAGTGATTTGCGGGACACCACCGGGGAGCTGTTTTTT. The translation is CATSDLRDTTGELFF. The V and J genes are TRBV24-1 and TRBJ2-2, with a weak D call of TRBD1 (6 bases match). Per the germline V gene, KGHDR is the CDR1 and SFDVKD is the CDR2. The CDR3 contains 15 residues, cysteine and phenylalanine counted. CDR3 DNA only is kept here, 45 bases in frame from base 1. V and J lose 0 bases and 4 bases, and a span of 8 bases separates them.